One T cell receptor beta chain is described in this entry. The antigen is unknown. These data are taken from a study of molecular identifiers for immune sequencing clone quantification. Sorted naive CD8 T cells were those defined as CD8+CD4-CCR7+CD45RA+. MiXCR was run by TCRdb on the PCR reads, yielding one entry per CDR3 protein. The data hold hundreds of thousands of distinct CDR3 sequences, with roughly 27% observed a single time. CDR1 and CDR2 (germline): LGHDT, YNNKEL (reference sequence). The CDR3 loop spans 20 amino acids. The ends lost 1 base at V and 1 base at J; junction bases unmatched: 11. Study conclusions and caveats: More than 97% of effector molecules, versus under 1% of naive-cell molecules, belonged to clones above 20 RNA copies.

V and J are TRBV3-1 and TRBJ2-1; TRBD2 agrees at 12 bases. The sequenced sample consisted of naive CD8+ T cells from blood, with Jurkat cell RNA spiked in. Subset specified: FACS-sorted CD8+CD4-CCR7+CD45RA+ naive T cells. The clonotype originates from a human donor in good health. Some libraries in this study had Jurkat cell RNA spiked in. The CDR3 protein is CASSQVFLAGGPASYNEQFF. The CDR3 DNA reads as TGTGCCAGCAGCCAAGTGTTTCTAGCGGGAGGGCCAGCGTCCTACAATGAGCAGTTCTTC.